The source of this T cell receptor beta chain is a study of control samples from healthy donors and cancer patients. Clones were sequenced by immunoSEQ multiplex PCR, and TCRdb holds only the in-frame ones, with some missing. Of a few thousand clones listed, 90% to 97% are singletons. Trimming left V 5 bases short and J 0 bases short, with 2 bases between. The CDR3 loop spans 12 amino acids. Looked up from germline, CDR1 is LGHDT and CDR2 is YNNKEL (reference sequence). Sequenced material: PBMCs. This rearrangement joins TRBV3-1 (or the pseudogene TRBV3-2) to TRBJ1-3; D not certain. This sequence originates from a man in his 70s with colorectal cancer. CDR3 sequence (DNA): TGTGCCAGCAGCGTCTCTGGAAACACCATATATTTT. Protein product: CASSVSGNTIYF.